This T cell receptor beta chain was retrieved from a study of cytomegalovirus exposure and HLA in healthy donors. Per the germline V gene, CDR1 is KGHSH and CDR2 is LQKENI. The CDR3 is made up of 13 amino acids. The V end was cut by 4 bases, the J end by 5 bases, with 11 bases between. Researchers ran the PCR with 60 Vbeta and 13 Jbeta primers. The data were produced by immunoSEQ multiplex PCR, yet TCRdb's version contains in-frame clones alone and is incomplete. Here the sample spans around 170,000 clones, about 77% being singletons. Sequencing was carried out using PBMCs. The TCR was taken from a woman aged 25 to 39 in good health and CMV-seropositive. J is TRBJ1-2 and V is TRBV18; D remains ambiguous. CDR3 bases: TGTGCCAGCTCACTGGCCGGACTTTATGGCTACACCTTC. The encoded protein is CASSLAGLYGYTF.